These 13 T cell receptor beta chains were all obtained from the same sample, sequenced in a study of T cells in Graves' hyperthyroidism and ophthalmopathy. RNA transcripts yielded amplified TCR beta CDR3 regions. The HTBI set primed first-round TCR CDR3 RT-PCR. MiXCR was run by TCRdb on the multiplex PCR reads, yielding one entry per CDR3 protein. The table includes nearly 750,000 distinct CDR3 sequences, 30% to 40% detected once. Sample: blood. The receptors come from a woman between 40 and 55 years old with Graves' hyperthyroidism.

V is TRBV7-6 and J is TRBJ1-2; TRBD1 aligns across 11 bases. Germline trimming cut 4 bases from V and 3 bases from J; bases unmatched to any gene: 4. In germline, CDR1 is SGHVS, CDR2 FNYEAQ. The CDR3 is 15 amino acids. The CDR3 nucleotides read TGTGCCAGCAGCTCGGGACAGGGGGTCGACTATGGCTACACCTTC. Translation: CASSSGQGVDYGYTF.

The chain is built from TRBV7-9 and TRBJ2-7; TRBD2 matches 9 bases. This CDR3 spans 16 amino acids. With V trimmed by 5 bases and J by 0 bases, 8 bases remained unmatched. Germline V CDR1 and CDR2: SEHNR, FQNEAQ (reference sequence). CDR3 nucleotides: TGTGCCAGCAGCCCCTATAGCGGGAGATACTCCTACGAGCAGTACTTC. Translated, it gives CASSPYSGRYSYEQYF.

Note on this clonotype: Likely a read error: the CDR3 ends without its conserved phenylalanine or tryptophan. Because the CDR3's place on the DNA is in doubt, the DNA is left out and the CDR3 is given as listed by TCRdb. The rearrangement links TRBV9 to TRBJ2-2. The CDR3 extends over 10 residues, inclusive of both ends. From germline, CDR1 is SGDLS and CDR2 YYNGEE. The chain's CDR3 is CASSVALGAG.

This clonotype was detected only a few times. The J gene is TRBJ1-1, the V gene TRBV5-1; D is possibly TRBD1 (6 bases). The CDR3 is 15 residues long. The V end was cut by 4 bases, the J end by 0 bases, with 13 bases between. Germline CDR1 and CDR2: SGHRS and YFSETQ. CDR3 in amino acids: CASSTGQLLNTEAFF. The CDR3 DNA is TGCGCCAGCAGCACTGGACAGCTATTGAACACTGAAGCTTTCTTT.

The chain employs TRBV20-1 and TRBJ1-1, with D hard to call. The CDR3 loop spans 13 amino acids. Germline V gene sequence: CDR1 DFQATT, CDR2 SNEGSKA (reference sequence). Trimming removed 0 bases at V and 6 bases at J, with 11 bases between. For the CDR3, the DNA is TGCAGTGCTAGAGACGAGGCAGACTCTGAAGCTTTCTTT. This encodes CSARDEADSEAFF.

This clonotype showed up just a few times. The rearrangement uses TRBV7-2 and TRBJ1-2, with 9 bases that match TRBD1. CDR3 length: 17 residues. CDR1 is SGHTA, CDR2 FQGNSA, per germline. The trim removed 1 base at V and 3 bases at J, leaving 9 bases unmatched. For the CDR3, the DNA is TGTGCCAGCAGCTTAGGCACTTGGGACAGGGCAGACTATGGCTACACCTTC. It specifies CASSLGTWDRADYGYTF.

The chain employs TRBV29-1 and TRBJ1-1, with D unclear. CDR3 length: 12 residues. CDR1 and CDR2 from the germline V gene are SQVTM and ANQGSEA. The V end was cut by 7 bases, the J end by 1 base, with 10 bases between. CDR3 amino acids: CSGQTPNTEAFF. The DNA of the CDR3 is TGCAGCGGCCAGACTCCGAACACTGAAGCTTTCTTT.

The gene calls are TRBV30 and TRBJ1-5; D remains ambiguous. Trimming removed 0 bases at V and 1 base at J, with 10 bases between. This CDR3 is built from 15 residues. Germline lookup yields CDR1 GTSNPN and CDR2 SVGIG (reference sequence). The CDR3 DNA sequence: TGTGCCTGGAGTGTTAACAGTTTGAGCAATCAGCCCCAGCATTTT. Encoded protein: CAWSVNSLSNQPQHF.

V is TRBV2 and J is TRBJ2-7; the D gene could be TRBD1 or TRBD2 (6 bases each). Looked up from germline, CDR1 is SNHLY and CDR2 is FYNNEI. The CDR3 loop spans 15 amino acids. V gave up 7 bases and J gave up 7 bases, with 23 bases separating them. Here the CDR3 reads CASIPGGSGSKEQYF. DNA for the CDR3: TGTGCCAGCATTCCCGGGGGCTCAGGCTCAAAAGAGCAGTACTTC. The entire variable domain, with the rest obtained from reference TRBV2 and TRBJ2-7, is as follows: EPEVTQTPSHQVTQMGQEVILRCVPISNHLYFYWYRQILGQKVEFLVSFYNNEISEKSEIFDDQFSVERPDGSNFTLKIRSTKLEDSAMYFCASIPGGSGSKEQYFGPGTRLTVT.

This clonotype was seen more than once but under ten times. The rearrangement links TRBV2 to TRBJ1-1; D unclear. The CDR3 contains 16 residues. V was trimmed by 8 bases and J by 0 bases, leaving 19 bases between them. Germline CDR1 and CDR2: SNHLY and FYNNEI. CDR3 loop: CASLDLEIQMNTEAFF. CDR3 in DNA: TGTGCCAGCCTGGACCTCGAGATACAGATGAACACTGAAGCTTTCTTT.

This clonotype was found many times. This rearrangement joins TRBV28 to TRBJ1-5; TRBD1 matches 7 bases. The CDR3 length is 15 residues. The trim removed 6 bases at V and 3 bases at J, leaving 8 bases unmatched. Germline CDR1 MDHEN, CDR2 SYDVKM. CDR3 sequence (DNA): TGTGCCAGCAGATTAACACAGGGGAACAATCAGCCCCAGCATTTT. Translating gives CASRLTQGNNQPQHF.

At least ten counts were recorded for this clonotype. The rearrangement links TRBV10-3 to TRBJ1-4, with TRBD1 matching over 8 bases. The J segment lost 0 bases and the V segment lost 10 bases, leaving 7 bases of the junction unmatched. Germline V CDR1 and CDR2: ENHRY, SYGVKD. The CDR3 runs to 15 residues. CDR3 bases: TGTGCCACCTCGGGACAGGAGGCAACTAATGAAAAACTGTTTTTT. Translated, it gives CATSGQEATNEKLFF.

This clonotype appeared many times. The chain couples TRBV19 to TRBJ1-1, with 7 positions matching TRBD1. J lost 4 bases, V lost 2 bases, and 7 bases had no gene match. There are 15 residues in the CDR3. CDR1 is LNHDA and CDR2 is SQIVND in the germline V gene (reference sequence). The CDR3 is CASSITGVLGTEAFF. The CDR3, as DNA: TGTGCCAGTAGTATAACAGGGGTCTTGGGCACTGAAGCTTTCTTT.